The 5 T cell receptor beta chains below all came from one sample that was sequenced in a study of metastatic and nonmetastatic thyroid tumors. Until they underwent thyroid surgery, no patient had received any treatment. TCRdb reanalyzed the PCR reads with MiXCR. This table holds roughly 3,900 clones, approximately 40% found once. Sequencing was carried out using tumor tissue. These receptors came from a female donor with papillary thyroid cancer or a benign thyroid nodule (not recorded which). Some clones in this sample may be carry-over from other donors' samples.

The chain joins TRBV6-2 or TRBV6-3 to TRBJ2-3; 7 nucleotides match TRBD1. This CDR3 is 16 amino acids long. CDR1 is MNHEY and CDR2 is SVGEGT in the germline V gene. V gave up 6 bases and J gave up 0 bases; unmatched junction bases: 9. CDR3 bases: TGTGCCAGCAGGAGGGGGCTACAGGGTAGCACAGATACGCAGTATTTT. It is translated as CASRRGLQGSTDTQYF.

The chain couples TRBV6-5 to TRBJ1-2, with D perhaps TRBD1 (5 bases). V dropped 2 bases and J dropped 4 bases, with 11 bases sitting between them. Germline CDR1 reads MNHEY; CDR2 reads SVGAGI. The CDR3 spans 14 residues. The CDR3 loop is CASSYNRQFYGYTF. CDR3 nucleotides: TGTGCCAGCAGTTACAACAGGCAGTTCTATGGCTACACCTTC.

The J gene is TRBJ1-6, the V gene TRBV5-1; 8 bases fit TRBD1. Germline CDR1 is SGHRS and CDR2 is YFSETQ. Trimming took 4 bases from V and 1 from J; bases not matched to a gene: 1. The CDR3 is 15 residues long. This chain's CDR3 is CASSRTGSYNSPLHF. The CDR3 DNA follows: TGCGCCAGCAGCAGGACAGGGTCCTATAATTCACCCCTCCACTTT.

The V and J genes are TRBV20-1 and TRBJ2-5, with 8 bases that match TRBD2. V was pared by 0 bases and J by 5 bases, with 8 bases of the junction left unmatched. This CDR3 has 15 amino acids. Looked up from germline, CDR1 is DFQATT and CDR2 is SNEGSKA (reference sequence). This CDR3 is CSAREPREGPETQYF. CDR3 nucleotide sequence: TGCAGTGCTAGAGAACCACGGGAGGGCCCGGAGACCCAGTACTTC.

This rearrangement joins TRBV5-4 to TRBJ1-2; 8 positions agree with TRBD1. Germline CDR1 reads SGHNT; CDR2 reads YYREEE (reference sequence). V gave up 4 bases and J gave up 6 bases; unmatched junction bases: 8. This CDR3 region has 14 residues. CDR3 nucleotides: TGTGCCAGCAGCCCCTTCCCGACAGGGGATGGCTACACCTTC. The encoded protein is CASSPFPTGDGYTF.